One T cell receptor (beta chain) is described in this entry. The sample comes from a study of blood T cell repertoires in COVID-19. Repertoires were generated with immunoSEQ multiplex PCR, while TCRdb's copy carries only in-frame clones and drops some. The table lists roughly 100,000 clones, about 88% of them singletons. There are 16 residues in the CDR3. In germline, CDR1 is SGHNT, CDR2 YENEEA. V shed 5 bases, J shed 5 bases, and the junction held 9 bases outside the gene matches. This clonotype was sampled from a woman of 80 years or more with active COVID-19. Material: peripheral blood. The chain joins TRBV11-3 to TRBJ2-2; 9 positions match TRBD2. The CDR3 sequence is CASSPGGLARTGELFF. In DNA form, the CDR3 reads TGTGCCAGCAGCCCAGGGGGACTAGCTAGAACCGGGGAGCTGTTTTTT.